The 7 T cell receptor beta chains in this list originate from one sample, sequenced in a study of shared clonotypes between healthy human individuals. Here immunoSEQ multiplex PCR was the method, and the copy in TCRdb shows in-frame clones only, minus some. This sample yields roughly 490,000 clones, of which 79% are seen a single time; less than 15% belongs to the top ten. The source material was PBMCs. The receptors shown here come from a woman aged 40 to 50 in good health. Some clones in this sample may be carry-over from other donors' samples.

The chain recombines TRBV29-1 with TRBJ2-7; 7 bases map to TRBD2. Trimming cost V 3 bases and J 6 bases; bases outside gene matches: 8. Per the germline V gene, CDR1 is SQVTM and CDR2 is ANQGSEA. This CDR3 contains 13 residues. CDR3 sequence: CSVDRGGRGEQYF. The DNA for the CDR3 is TGCAGCGTTGATAGGGGCGGGAGAGGCGAGCAGTACTTC.

This clone has only a few counts. This chain connects TRBV6-1 to TRBJ1-4, with D unclear. This CDR3 is built from 16 residues. Trimming left V 1 base short and J 4 bases short, with 13 bases between. Germline V CDR1 and CDR2: MNHNS, SASEGT. The CDR3 sequence: CASSEVLGSYNEKLFF. The DNA for the CDR3 is TGTGCCAGCAGTGAAGTTCTGGGATCCTATAATGAAAAACTGTTTTTT.

This clone has just a few counts. The chain is built from TRBV4-1 and TRBJ2-7, with D tentatively TRBD2 (5 bases). This CDR3 has 15 amino acids. The V end was cut by 0 bases, the J end by 3 bases, with 12 bases between. CDR1 MGHRA and CDR2 YSYEKL come from the germline V gene. CDR3 nucleotide sequence: TGCGCCAGCAGCCAAGACTCGGGGAGTGGCTACGAGCAGTACTTC. Protein: CASSQDSGSGYEQYF.

This sequence joins TRBV28 and TRBJ2-2; 7 bases align to TRBD2. CDR3 size: 12 residues. Trimming at V came to 8 bases and at J to 6 bases, leaving 3 bases not matched to a gene. Germline CDR1 is MDHEN and CDR2 is SYDVKM. The CDR3, as DNA: TGTGCCAGCGAAGGGAGGGCCGGGGAGCTGTTTTTT. Translated, it gives CASEGRAGELFF.

The CDR3 DNA sequence: TGTGCCAGCAGCTTACGGGAGGGACTAGCGGGAGGGCCACAGTACTTC. This gives the protein CASSLREGLAGGPQYF. This chain links TRBV7-6 with TRBJ2-7, with TRBD2 matching over 16 bases. The J segment lost 10 bases and the V segment lost 2 bases, leaving 8 bases of the junction unmatched. Looked up from germline, CDR1 is SGHVS and CDR2 is FNYEAQ. This CDR3 is built from 16 residues. Full variable domain (rest looked up from reference TRBV7-6 and TRBJ2-7): GAGVSQSPRYKVTKRGQDVALRCDPISGHVSLYWYRQALGQGPEFLTYFNYEAQQDKSGLPNDRFSAERPEGSISTLTIQRTEQRDSAMYRCASSLREGLAGGPQYFGPGTRLTVT.

The chain combines TRBV19 with TRBJ1-3; D remains ambiguous. The CDR3 runs to 14 residues. Trimming shortened V by 11 bases and J by 0 bases, and 14 bases separated the two germline ends. CDR1 LNHDA and CDR2 SQIVND come from the germline V gene (reference sequence). CDR3 in DNA: TGTGCCGGATGGACCCCGGGCTCTGGAAACACCATATATTTT. Its translation: CAGWTPGSGNTIYF.

This chain connects TRBV9 to TRBJ1-6; D is unclear. The V and J ends lost 0 bases and 7 bases respectively, with 5 bases between them. The CDR3 runs to 13 residues. CDR1 and CDR2 (germline): SGDLS, YYNGEE. The CDR3 reads CASSVAGNSPLHF. CDR3 nucleotide sequence: TGTGCCAGCAGCGTAGCGGGGAATTCACCCCTCCACTTT.